The sequence of this T cell receptor beta chain was determined in a study of OX40 agonist ivuxolimab in advanced cancers. The germline CDR1 and CDR2 sequences are SGDLS and YYNGEE. This CDR3 is built from 17 residues. Between the trimmed V and J ends, which lost 4 bases and 0 bases, there was a span of 17 bases. Overall study findings and caveats: CD4+ and CD8+ blood T cells expanded clonally by week 6 at 0.1 to 3.0 mg/kg.

Turning to this clone: The antigen remains undetermined.

TCRdb keeps only in-frame clones here, not all; method: immunoSEQ multiplex PCR. The sample records 66,000 or so clones, about 90% being singletons. Blood sampling was done at baseline, cycle 4 day 1, and cycle 7 day 1. V is TRBV9 and J is TRBJ1-5; D is unclear. This sequence originates from an adult with an advanced solid tumor such as melanoma, head and neck, liver or kidney cancer. The sequences come from CD4+ or CD8+ T cells sorted from blood, collected in a trial of the OX40 agonist ivuxolimab. DNA of the CDR3: TGTGCCAGCAGCCCCCTTGAGGCTCCTTCTAGCAATCAGCCCCAGCATTTT. Translation: CASSPLEAPSSNQPQHF.